These T cell receptor beta chains were read from a single sample in a study of OX40 agonist ivuxolimab in advanced cancers. Some clones are missing from TCRdb's copy, which holds only in-frame ones; the method was immunoSEQ multiplex PCR. The data show more than 80,000 clones, roughly 92% seen once. Sample: CD4+ or CD8+ T cells sorted from blood, taken in a trial of the OX40 agonist ivuxolimab. The receptor set was obtained from an adult with an advanced solid tumor such as melanoma, head and neck, liver or kidney cancer. Each CDR3 is given with its conserved first and last residue. A D gene is named only where the DNA matches it firmly. Clone size, where shown, is once, few, many, or a class for clones that have expanded.

V	J	size	D	DNA	CDR3
TRBV29-1	TRBJ2-7	few	-	TGCAGCGTTGAACCGGACAGTCTACACGAGCAGTACTTC	CSVEPDSLHEQYF
TRBV6-5	TRBJ1-1	-	-	TGTGCCAGCAGTTACTTGACTGAAGCTTTCTTT	CASSYLTEAFF
TRBV4-1	TRBJ2-7	-	TRBD2	TGCGCCAGCAGCCAATTAGCGGGAGGAACCTACGAGCAGTACTTC	CASSQLAGGTYEQYF
TRBV19	TRBJ2-6	once	-	TGTGCCGCGAGAGGGCCGGGAGGGGCCAACGTCCTGACTTTC	CAARGPGGANVLTF
TRBV7-3	TRBJ2-1	-	-	TGTGCCAGCAGCTTAACTTCGGGACAAGACTACAATGAGCAGTTCTTC	CASSLTSGQDYNEQFF
TRBV30	TRBJ2-2	-	TRBD1	TGTGCCTGGAGCCGGACAGGGGGTACCGGGGAGCTGTTTTTT	CAWSRTGGTGELFF
TRBV29-1	TRBJ2-7	-	-	TGCAGCGTTGATGCAGGGACCTACGAGCAGTACTTC	CSVDAGTYEQYF
TRBV12-5	TRBJ2-1	-	-	TGTGCTAGTGGTTTGGACTACAATGAGCAGTTCTTC	CASGLDYNEQFF
TRBV27	TRBJ1-1	-	-	TGTGCCAGCAGCTTACACAGGCGGACTGAAGCTTTCTTT	CASSLHRRTEAFF
TRBV12-5	TRBJ1-5	-	TRBD1	TGTGCTAGTGGTCCGACAGGGGAGATCAATCAGCCCCAGCATTTT	CASGPTGEINQPQHF
TRBV9	TRBJ1-1	once	-	TGTGCCAGCAGCGTAGGCATCGGGACTGAAGCTTTCTTT	CASSVGIGTEAFF
TRBV2	TRBJ1-5	-	-	TGTGCCTCAGCTGGATTTTTGACAGAAGTAAATCAGCCCCAGCATTTT	CASAGFLTEVNQPQHF
TRBV27	TRBJ2-3	-	-	TGTGCCAGCAGTTTAGGATCTTTAAGGGCCACAGATACGCAGTATTTT	CASSLGSLRATDTQYF
TRBV30	TRBJ1-2	-	TRBD1	TGTGCCTGTGACCGGGACAGTCAAAATACAGATGGCTACACCTTC	CACDRDSQNTDGYTF